The 3 T cell receptor beta chains listed next were all sequenced from one sample in a study of blood T cell repertoires in COVID-19 (dated by TCRdb to between 2020 and 2021). The method was the immunoSEQ multiplex PCR assay. TCRdb took over this immuneACCESS table, retaining in-frame rearrangements with V and J assigned. Such tables are incomplete; in checked studies, under half of the missing clones stem from an unresolved V gene, and the remainder is unexplained. The sample contains over 100,000 clones, approximately 90% of them found a single time. The biggest ten clones account for approximately 2% of the sample. The sample comprised peripheral blood. These receptors were obtained from a man aged 45-65 years with active COVID-19.

The chain links TRBV20-1 to TRBJ2-4; 8 positions agree with TRBD1. Germline V CDR1 and CDR2: DFQATT, SNEGSKA (reference sequence). V shed 3 bases and J 2 bases; nucleotides not matched to a gene: 6. The CDR3 totals 15 residues. The CDR3 coding sequence is TGCAGTGCTAGTACAGGGGGGATGTCCAAAAACATTCAGTACTTC. Its translation is CSASTGGMSKNIQYF.

The rearrangement uses TRBV11-2 and TRBJ2-1; 7 nucleotides align to TRBD2. The germline V gene encodes CDR1 SGHAT and CDR2 FQNNGV. The ends lost 10 bases at V and 3 bases at J; junction bases unmatched: 12. The CDR3 has 15 amino acids. The CDR3 nucleotides read TGTGCCACCAAACCCGGGGCTAGCGGCTACAATGAGCAGTTCTTC. Its protein is CATKPGASGYNEQFF. Based on the CDR3 plus reference TRBV11-2 and TRBJ2-1, the full variable domain is EAGVAQSPRYKIIEKRQSVAFWCNPISGHATLYWYQQILGQGPKLLIQFQNNGVVDDSQLPKDRFSAERLKGVDSTLKIQPAKLEDSAVYLCATKPGASGYNEQFFGPGTRLTVL.

This rearrangement joins TRBV24-1 to TRBJ2-3; tentative D call: TRBD2 (6 bases). Germline V gene data show CDR1 as KGHDR and CDR2 as SFDVKD. Trimming took off 2 bases at V and 3 bases at J, with 8 bases between the two ends. This CDR3 contains 14 residues. CDR3 DNA sequence: TGTGCCACCAGTGATTCGGGGGTGACAGATACGCAGTATTTT. The encoded protein is CATSDSGVTDTQYF.